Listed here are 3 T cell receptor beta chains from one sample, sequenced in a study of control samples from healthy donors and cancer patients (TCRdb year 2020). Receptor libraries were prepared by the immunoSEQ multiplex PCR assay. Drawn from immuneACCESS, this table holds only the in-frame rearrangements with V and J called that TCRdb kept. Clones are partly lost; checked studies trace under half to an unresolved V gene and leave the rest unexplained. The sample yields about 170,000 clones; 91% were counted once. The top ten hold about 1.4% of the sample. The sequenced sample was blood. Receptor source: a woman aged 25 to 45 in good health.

Here the CDR3 reads CASSRSNQPQHF. DNA for the CDR3: TGTGCCAGCAGCAGAAGCAATCAGCCCCAGCATTTT. The rearrangement links TRBV3-1 (or the pseudogene TRBV3-2) to TRBJ1-5; no clear D. In germline, CDR1 is LGHDT, CDR2 YNNKEL (reference sequence). The length of the CDR3 is 12 residues. V gave up 5 bases and J gave up 1 base, with 3 bases separating them.

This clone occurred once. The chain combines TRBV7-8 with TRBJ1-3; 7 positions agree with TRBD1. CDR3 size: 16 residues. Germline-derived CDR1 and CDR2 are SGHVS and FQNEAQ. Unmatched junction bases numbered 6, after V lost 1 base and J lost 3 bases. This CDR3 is CASSLVQGLSGNTIYF. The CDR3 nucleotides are TGTGCCAGCAGCTTAGTACAGGGGCTTAGTGGAAACACCATATATTTT.

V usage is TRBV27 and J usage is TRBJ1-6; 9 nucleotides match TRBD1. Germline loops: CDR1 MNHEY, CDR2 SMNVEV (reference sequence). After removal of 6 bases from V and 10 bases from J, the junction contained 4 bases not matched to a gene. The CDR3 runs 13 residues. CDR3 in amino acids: CASSRDRVSPLHF. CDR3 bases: TGTGCCAGCAGCCGGGACAGGGTCTCACCCCTCCACTTT.